This T cell receptor beta chain was retrieved from a study of cytomegalovirus exposure and HLA in healthy donors. Overall study findings and caveats: The classifier reportedly diagnosed cytomegalovirus status with high specificity and sensitivity.

The CDR3 spans 14 residues. Germline assignment: CDR1 GTSNPN and CDR2 SVGIG (reference sequence). V dropped 0 bases and J dropped 7 bases, with 10 bases sitting between them. The PCR was carried out with 60 Vbeta primers and 13 Jbeta primers. The data were produced by immunoSEQ multiplex PCR, yet TCRdb's version contains in-frame clones alone and is incomplete. The sample has some 120,000 clones, around four fifths seen once; the top ten hold 2.1%. Comment on this clone: Its antigen is as yet unknown.

Sequences were obtained from PBMCs. The genes are TRBV30 and TRBJ1-6, with D uncertain. The receptor was isolated from a woman aged 40 to 55 in good health and CMV-seropositive. The chain's CDR3 is CAWSVASKNSPLHF. CDR3 bases: TGTGCCTGGAGTGTAGCAAGCAAGAATTCACCCCTCCACTTT.